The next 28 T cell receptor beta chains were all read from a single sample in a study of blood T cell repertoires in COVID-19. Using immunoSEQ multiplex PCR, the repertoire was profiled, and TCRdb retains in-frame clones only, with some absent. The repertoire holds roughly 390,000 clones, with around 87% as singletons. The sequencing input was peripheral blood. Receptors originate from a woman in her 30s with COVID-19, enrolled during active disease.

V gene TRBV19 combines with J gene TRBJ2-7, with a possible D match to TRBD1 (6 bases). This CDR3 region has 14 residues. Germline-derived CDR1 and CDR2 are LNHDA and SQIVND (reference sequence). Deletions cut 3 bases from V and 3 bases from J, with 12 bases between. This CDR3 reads CASSMLGHNYEQYF. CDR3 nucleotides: TGTGCCAGTAGTATGCTGGGACACAACTACGAGCAGTACTTC.

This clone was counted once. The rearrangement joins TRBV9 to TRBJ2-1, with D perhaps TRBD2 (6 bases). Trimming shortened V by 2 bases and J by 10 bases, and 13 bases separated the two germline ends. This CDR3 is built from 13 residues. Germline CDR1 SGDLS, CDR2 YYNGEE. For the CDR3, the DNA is TGTGCCAGCAGCGTGACGGGACTTCTGGAGCAGTTCTTC. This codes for CASSVTGLLEQFF.

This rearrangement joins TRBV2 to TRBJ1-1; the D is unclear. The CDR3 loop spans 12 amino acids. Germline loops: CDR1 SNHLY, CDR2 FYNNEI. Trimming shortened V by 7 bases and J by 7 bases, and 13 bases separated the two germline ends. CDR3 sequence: CASTREGIEAFF. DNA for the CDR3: TGTGCCAGCACTAGGGAGGGTATTGAAGCTTTCTTT.

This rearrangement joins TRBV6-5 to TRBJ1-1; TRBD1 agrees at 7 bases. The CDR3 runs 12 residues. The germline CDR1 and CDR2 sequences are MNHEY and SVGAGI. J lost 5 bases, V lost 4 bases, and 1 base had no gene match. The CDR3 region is CASSSRGTEAFF. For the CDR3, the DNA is TGTGCCAGCAGTTCCAGGGGGACTGAAGCTTTCTTT.

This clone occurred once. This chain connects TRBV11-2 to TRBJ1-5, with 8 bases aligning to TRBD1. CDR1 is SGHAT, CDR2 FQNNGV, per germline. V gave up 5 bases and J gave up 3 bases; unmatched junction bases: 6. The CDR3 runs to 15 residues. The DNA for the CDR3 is TGTGCCAGCAGCCTTGGACAGGGCCCCAATCAGCCCCAGCATTTT. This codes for CASSLGQGPNQPQHF.

The CDR3 region has the DNA TGTGCCAGTAGTAACCTAGCGGGAGGCCAGAGCTCCTACAATGAGCAGTTCTTC. Translation: CASSNLAGGQSSYNEQFF. V is TRBV19 and J is TRBJ2-1; TRBD2 matches at 11 bases. The V gene's germline CDR1 is LNHDA and CDR2 SQIVND (reference sequence). Trimming took 4 bases from V and 0 from J; bases not matched to a gene: 8. CDR3 length: 18 amino acids.

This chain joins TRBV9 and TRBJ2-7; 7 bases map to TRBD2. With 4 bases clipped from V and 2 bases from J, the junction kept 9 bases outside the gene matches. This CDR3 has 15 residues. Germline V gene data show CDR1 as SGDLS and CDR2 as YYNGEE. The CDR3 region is CASSSSGTFPYEQYF. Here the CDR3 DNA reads TGTGCCAGCAGCTCAAGCGGGACTTTTCCCTACGAGCAGTACTTC.

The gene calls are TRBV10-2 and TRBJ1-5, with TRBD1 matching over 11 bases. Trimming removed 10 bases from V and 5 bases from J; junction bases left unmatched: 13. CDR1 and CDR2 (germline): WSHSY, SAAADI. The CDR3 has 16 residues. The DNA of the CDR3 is TGCGCCACCTCGGGGGACAGGGGGGAGTACGATCAGCCCCAGCATTTT. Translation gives CATSGDRGEYDQPQHF.

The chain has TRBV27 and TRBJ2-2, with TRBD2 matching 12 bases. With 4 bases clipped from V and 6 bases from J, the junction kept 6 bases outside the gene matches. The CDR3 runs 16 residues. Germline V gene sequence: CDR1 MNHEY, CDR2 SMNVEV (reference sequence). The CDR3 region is CASSSWLAGGPGELFF. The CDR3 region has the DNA TGTGCCAGCAGTTCGTGGCTAGCGGGAGGGCCCGGGGAGCTGTTTTTT.

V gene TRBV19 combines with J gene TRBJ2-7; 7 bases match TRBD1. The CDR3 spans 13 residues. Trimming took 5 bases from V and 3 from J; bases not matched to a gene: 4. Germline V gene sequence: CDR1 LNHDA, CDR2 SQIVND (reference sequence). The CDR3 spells CASSVRQGYEQYF. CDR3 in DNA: TGTGCCAGTAGTGTCCGACAGGGCTACGAGCAGTACTTC. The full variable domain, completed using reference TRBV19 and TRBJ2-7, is DGGITQSPKYLFRKEGQNVTLSCEQNLNHDAMYWYRQDPGQGLRLIYYSQIVNDFQKGDIAEGYSVSREKKESFPLTVTSAQKNPTAFYLCASSVRQGYEQYFGPGTRLTVT.

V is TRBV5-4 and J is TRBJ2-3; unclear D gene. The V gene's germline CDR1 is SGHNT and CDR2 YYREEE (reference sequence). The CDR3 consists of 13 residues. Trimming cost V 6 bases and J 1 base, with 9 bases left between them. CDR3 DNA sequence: TGTGCCAGCACCCTGGTAGGCACAGATACGCAGTATTTT. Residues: CASTLVGTDTQYF. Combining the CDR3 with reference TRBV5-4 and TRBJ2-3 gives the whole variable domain ETGVTQSPTHLIKTRGQQVTLRCSSQSGHNTVSWYQQALGQGPQFIFQYYREEENGRGNFPPRFSGLQFPNYSSELNVNALELDDSALYLCASTLVGTDTQYFGPGTRLTVL.

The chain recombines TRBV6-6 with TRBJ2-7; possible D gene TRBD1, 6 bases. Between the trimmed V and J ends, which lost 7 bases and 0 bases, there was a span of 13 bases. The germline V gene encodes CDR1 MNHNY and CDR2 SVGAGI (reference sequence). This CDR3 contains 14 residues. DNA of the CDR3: TGTGCCAGCACCCTGACAGGCACCTCCTACGAGCAGTACTTC. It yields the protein CASTLTGTSYEQYF.

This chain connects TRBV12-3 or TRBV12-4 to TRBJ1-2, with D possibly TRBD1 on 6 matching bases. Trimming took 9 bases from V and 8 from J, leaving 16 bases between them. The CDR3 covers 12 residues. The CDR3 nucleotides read TGTGCCAGTTCTGCAGGGGAGGGAGGCTACACCTTC. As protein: CASSAGEGGYTF.

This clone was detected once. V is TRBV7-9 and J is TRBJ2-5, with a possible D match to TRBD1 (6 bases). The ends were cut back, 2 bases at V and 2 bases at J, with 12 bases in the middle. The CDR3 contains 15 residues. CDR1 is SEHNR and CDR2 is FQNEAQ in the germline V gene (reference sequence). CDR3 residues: CASSLPRTAQETQYF. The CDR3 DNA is TGTGCCAGCAGCTTACCCCGGACAGCTCAAGAGACCCAGTACTTC.

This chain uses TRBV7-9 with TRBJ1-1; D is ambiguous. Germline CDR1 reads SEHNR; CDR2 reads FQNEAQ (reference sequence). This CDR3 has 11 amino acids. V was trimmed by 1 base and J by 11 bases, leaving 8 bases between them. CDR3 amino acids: CASSLETRAFF. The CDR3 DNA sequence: TGTGCCAGCAGCTTAGAAACCAGGGCTTTCTTT.

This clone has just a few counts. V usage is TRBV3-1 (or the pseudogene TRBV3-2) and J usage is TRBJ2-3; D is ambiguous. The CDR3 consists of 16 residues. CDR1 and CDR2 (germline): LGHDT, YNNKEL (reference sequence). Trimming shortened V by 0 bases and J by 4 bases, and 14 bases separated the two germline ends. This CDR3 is CASSQEPIPKPDTQYF. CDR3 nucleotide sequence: TGTGCCAGCAGCCAAGAGCCGATCCCGAAGCCAGATACGCAGTATTTT.

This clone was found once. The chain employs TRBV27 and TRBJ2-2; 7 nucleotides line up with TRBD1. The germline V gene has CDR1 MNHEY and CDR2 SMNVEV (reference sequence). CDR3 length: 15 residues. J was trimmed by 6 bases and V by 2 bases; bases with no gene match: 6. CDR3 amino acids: CASSLTGAHSGELFF. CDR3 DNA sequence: TGTGCCAGCAGTTTAACAGGGGCGCATTCCGGGGAGCTGTTTTTT.

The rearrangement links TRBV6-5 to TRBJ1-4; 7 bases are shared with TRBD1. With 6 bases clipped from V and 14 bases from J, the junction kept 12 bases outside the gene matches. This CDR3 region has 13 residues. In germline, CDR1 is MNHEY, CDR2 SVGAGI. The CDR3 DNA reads TGTGCCAGCAGGGTGACAGGGACCCCCCCCCTGTTTTTT. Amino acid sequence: CASRVTGTPPLFF.

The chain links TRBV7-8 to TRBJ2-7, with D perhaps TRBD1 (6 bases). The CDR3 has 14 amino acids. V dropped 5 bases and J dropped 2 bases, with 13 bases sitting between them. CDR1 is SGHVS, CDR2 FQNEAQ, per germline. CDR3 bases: TGTGCCAGCAGCCCACGGGACATCACCTACGAGCAGTACTTC. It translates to CASSPRDITYEQYF. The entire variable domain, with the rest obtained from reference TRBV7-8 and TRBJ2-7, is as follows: GAGVSQSPRYKVAKRGQDVALRCDPISGHVSLFWYQQALGQGPEFLTYFQNEAQLDKSGLPSDRFFAERPEGSVSTLKIQRTQQEDSAVYLCASSPRDITYEQYFGPGTRLTVT.

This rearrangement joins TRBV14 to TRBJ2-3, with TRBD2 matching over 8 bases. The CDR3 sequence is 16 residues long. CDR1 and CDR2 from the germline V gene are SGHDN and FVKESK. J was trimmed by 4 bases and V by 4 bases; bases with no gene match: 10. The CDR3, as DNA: TGTGCCAGCAGCCCCTTGACCGGGAGGGGCGCAGATACGCAGTATTTT. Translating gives CASSPLTGRGADTQYF.

As DNA, the CDR3 is TGTGCCAGCAGTTACAAACCGTGGGACAGGGGCTACGAGCAGTACTTC. Translation gives CASSYKPWDRGYEQYF. V usage is TRBV6-2 or TRBV6-3 and J usage is TRBJ2-7; 10 bases fit TRBD1. Losses at the gene ends were 2 bases for V and 3 bases for J; bases not matched to a gene: 7. Germline lookup yields CDR1 MNHEY and CDR2 SVGEGT. The CDR3 covers 16 residues.

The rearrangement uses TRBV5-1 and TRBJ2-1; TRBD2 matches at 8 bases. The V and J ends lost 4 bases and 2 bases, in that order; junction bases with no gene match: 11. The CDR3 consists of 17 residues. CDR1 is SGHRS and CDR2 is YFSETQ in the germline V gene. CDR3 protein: CASSSGLARGPYNEQFF. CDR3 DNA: TGCGCCAGCAGCAGCGGACTAGCCCGAGGTCCCTACAATGAGCAGTTCTTC.

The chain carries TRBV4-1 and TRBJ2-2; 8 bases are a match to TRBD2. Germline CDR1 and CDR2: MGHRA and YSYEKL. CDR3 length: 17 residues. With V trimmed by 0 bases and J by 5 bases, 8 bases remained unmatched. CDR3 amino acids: CASSQDQAGARTGELFF. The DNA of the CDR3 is TGCGCCAGCAGCCAAGACCAAGCGGGGGCAAGGACCGGGGAGCTGTTTTTT.

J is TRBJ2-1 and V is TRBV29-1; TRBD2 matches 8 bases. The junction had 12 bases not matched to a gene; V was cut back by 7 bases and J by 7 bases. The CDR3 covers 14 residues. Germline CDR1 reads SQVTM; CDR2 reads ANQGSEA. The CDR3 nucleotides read TGCAGCGCTGATGGGCTAGCGGGTCATAATGAGCAGTTCTTC. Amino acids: CSADGLAGHNEQFF.

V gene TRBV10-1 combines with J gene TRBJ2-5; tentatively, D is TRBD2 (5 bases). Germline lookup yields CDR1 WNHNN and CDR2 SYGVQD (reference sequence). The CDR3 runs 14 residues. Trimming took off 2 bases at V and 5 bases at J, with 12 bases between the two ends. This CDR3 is CASSEPGIGETQYF. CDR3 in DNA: TGCGCCAGCAGTGAGCCCGGGATTGGGGAGACCCAGTACTTC.

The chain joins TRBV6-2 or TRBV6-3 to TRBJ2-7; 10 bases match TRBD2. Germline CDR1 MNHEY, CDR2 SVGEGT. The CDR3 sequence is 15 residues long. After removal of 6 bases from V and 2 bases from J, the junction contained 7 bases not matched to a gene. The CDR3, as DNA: TGTGCCAGCAGCTCATGGACTAGCGGTACCTACGAGCAGTACTTC. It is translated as CASSSWTSGTYEQYF.

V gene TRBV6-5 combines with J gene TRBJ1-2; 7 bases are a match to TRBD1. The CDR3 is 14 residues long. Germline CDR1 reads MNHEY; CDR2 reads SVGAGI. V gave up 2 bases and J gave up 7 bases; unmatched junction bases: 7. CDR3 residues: CASSYPGQQFGYTF. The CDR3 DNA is TGTGCCAGCAGTTACCCGGGACAGCAGTTTGGCTACACCTTC.

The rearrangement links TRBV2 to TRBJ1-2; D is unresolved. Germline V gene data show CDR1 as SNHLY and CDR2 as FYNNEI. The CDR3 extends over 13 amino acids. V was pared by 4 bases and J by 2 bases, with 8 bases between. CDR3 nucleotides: TGTGCCAGCAGTGGGGCAGGCAACTATGGCTACACCTTC. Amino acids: CASSGAGNYGYTF.